The present T cell receptor beta chain was sequenced within a study of T-cell reconstitution after alpha-beta-depleted transplantation in children. Unique molecular identifiers were used in preparing the TCRbeta library. TCRdb re-analysed the PCR reads in MiXCR, keeping a single row per CDR3 protein. The sample holds about 230,000 distinct CDR3 sequences, 9.7% seen once. The sample holds many counts of this clonotype. Germline loops: CDR1 SEHNR, CDR2 FQNEAQ (reference sequence). After removal of 5 bases from V and 1 base from J, the junction contained 6 bases not matched to a gene. This CDR3 contains 15 residues.

This clonotype was obtained from a human donor who donated a stem cell graft to a child with SCID. V and J are TRBV7-9 and TRBJ1-1; TRBD1 matches 8 bases. The material sequenced was PBMCs from the stem cell graft donor, taken from the stem cell graft. The CDR3 DNA reads as TGTGCCAGCAGCCTCGGACAGGGCGGGAACACTGAAGCTTTCTTT. Translated: CASSLGQGGNTEAFF.